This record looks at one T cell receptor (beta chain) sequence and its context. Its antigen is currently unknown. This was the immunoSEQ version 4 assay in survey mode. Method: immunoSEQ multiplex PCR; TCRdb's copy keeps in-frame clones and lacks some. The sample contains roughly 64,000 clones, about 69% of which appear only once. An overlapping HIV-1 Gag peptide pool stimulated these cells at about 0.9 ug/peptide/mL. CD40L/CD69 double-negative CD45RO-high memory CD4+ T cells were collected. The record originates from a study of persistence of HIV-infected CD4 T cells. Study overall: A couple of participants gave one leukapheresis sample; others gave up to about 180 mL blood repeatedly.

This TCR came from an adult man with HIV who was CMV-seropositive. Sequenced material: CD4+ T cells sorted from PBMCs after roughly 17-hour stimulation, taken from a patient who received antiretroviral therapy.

The CDR3 DNA reads TGTGCCACCAGCAGAGGAGCTACGGATGAGCAGTTCTTC. Protein: CATSRGATDEQFF. This rearrangement joins TRBV15 to TRBJ2-1; no clear D. This CDR3 comprises 13 residues. Germline CDR1 LNHNV, CDR2 YYDKDF (reference sequence). Trimming took off 1 base at V and 8 bases at J, with 9 bases between the two ends.